Shown below are 29 T cell receptor beta chains from a single sample sequenced in a study of blood T cell repertoires in COVID-19. This table comes from immunoSEQ multiplex PCR, and its TCRdb copy is limited to in-frame clones, with some not included. The table includes under 250,000 clones, around 83% detected once. Sequencing was done on a sample of peripheral blood. These receptors were obtained from a man aged 50 or older with active or convalescent COVID-19.

The chain combines TRBV28 with TRBJ2-7, with a weak D call TRBD1 (6 bases). The V and J ends lost 5 bases and 0 bases respectively, with 14 bases between them. The V gene's germline CDR1 is MDHEN and CDR2 SYDVKM. CDR3 size: 15 residues. CDR3 in amino acids: CASSLQGESSYEQYF. The CDR3 nucleotides read TGTGCCAGCAGTCTACAGGGTGAGAGCTCCTACGAGCAGTACTTC.

The rearrangement uses TRBV28 and TRBJ1-4, with 8 bases matching TRBD1. V was pared by 7 bases and J by 2 bases, with 15 bases of the junction left unmatched. From germline, CDR1 is MDHEN and CDR2 SYDVKM. The CDR3 is made up of 18 amino acids. The chain's CDR3 is CASTPTGAFVRTNEKLFF. DNA for the CDR3: TGTGCCAGCACCCCGACAGGGGCCTTCGTCCGGACTAATGAAAAACTGTTTTTT.

The rearrangement uses TRBV9 and TRBJ2-1; 7 bases are shared with TRBD1. J lost 8 bases, V lost 3 bases, and 17 bases had no gene match. The CDR3 totals 17 residues. Germline V gives CDR1 SGDLS, CDR2 YYNGEE. The CDR3 DNA reads TGTGCCAGCAGCGGACGGACAGGTTTGCGCACGGTCGATGAGCAGTTCTTC. Translated, it gives CASSGRTGLRTVDEQFF.

V usage is TRBV12-5 and J usage is TRBJ1-1, with 10 bases identical to TRBD1. The CDR3 is 15 amino acids. The junction had 8 bases not matched to a gene; V was cut back by 0 bases and J by 10 bases. From germline, CDR1 is LGHNT and CDR2 FRNRAP. CDR3 amino acids: CASGLVPKDRGGAFF. For the CDR3, the DNA is TGTGCTAGTGGTTTGGTACCGAAGGACAGGGGGGGAGCTTTCTTT.

The chain recombines TRBV6-4 with TRBJ1-5, with TRBD1 as a possible D gene (5 bases). Germline loops: CDR1 MRHNA, CDR2 SNTAGT. Trimming cost V 6 bases and J 6 bases, with 12 bases left between them. The CDR3 is made up of 13 amino acids. CDR3 bases: TGTGCCAGCAGCTGGGGCACAGGTCAGCCCCAGCATTTT. Protein: CASSWGTGQPQHF.

In this sample, this clone turned up once. The rearrangement uses TRBV6-5 and TRBJ1-2; D is perhaps TRBD1 (5 bases). This CDR3 contains 12 residues. Trimming shortened V by 7 bases and J by 5 bases, and 11 bases separated the two germline ends. Looked up from germline, CDR1 is MNHEY and CDR2 is SVGAGI. The CDR3 DNA follows: TGTGCCAGCAACCCCCGACAGTATGGCTACACCTTC. Residues: CASNPRQYGYTF.

The genes are TRBV5-1 and TRBJ1-5; D unclear. There are 16 residues in the CDR3. The germline V gene encodes CDR1 SGHRS and CDR2 YFSETQ. Trimming removed 1 base from V and 3 bases from J, with 14 bases in between. CDR3 sequence reads: CASSLSTENLNQPQHF. CDR3 DNA sequence: TGCGCCAGCAGCTTGTCCACAGAGAATCTCAATCAGCCCCAGCATTTT.

The chain couples TRBV19 to TRBJ2-5, with 14 bases identical to TRBD2. CDR3 size: 15 residues. V gave up 3 bases and J gave up 7 bases; unmatched junction bases: 4. Germline V CDR1 and CDR2: LNHDA, SQIVND (reference sequence). The CDR3 region is CASSIGTSGGLTQYF. CDR3 sequence (DNA): TGTGCCAGTAGTATCGGGACTAGCGGGGGTCTGACCCAGTACTTC.

J is TRBJ1-4 and V is TRBV29-1; D remains ambiguous. Germline CDR1 and CDR2: SQVTM and ANQGSEA. The V gene lost 6 bases and the J gene lost 11 bases, with 16 bases spanning the gap. The CDR3 is 12 residues long. The CDR3 DNA is TGCAGCGTGGTAGTTTATGGAGGGAAACTGTTTTTT. This encodes CSVVVYGGKLFF.

This chain joins TRBV18 and TRBJ1-2; 7 nucleotides line up with TRBD1. Per germline, CDR1 KGHSH and CDR2 LQKENI. There are 14 residues in the CDR3. Trimming cost V 6 bases and J 2 bases; bases outside gene matches: 6. CDR3 nucleotides: TGTGCCAGCTCCCACGACAGGGACAACTATGGCTACACCTTC. This gives the protein CASSHDRDNYGYTF. Complete variable domain (other parts from reference TRBV18 and TRBJ1-2): NAGVMQNPRHLVRRRGQEARLRCSPMKGHSHVYWYRQLPEEGLKFMVYLQKENIIDESGMPKERFSAEFPKEGPSILRIQQVVRGDSAAYFCASSHDRDNYGYTFGSGTRLTVV.

This chain links TRBV19 with TRBJ1-2, with a weak D call TRBD1 (6 bases). Germline V gene sequence: CDR1 LNHDA, CDR2 SQIVND (reference sequence). The CDR3 totals 14 residues. V lost 2 bases and J lost 8, with 15 bases in between. The chain's CDR3 is CASSILSTGRGYTF. For the CDR3, the DNA is TGTGCCAGTAGTATACTCAGTACAGGGCGAGGCTACACCTTC.

This chain uses TRBV7-2 with TRBJ1-2; TRBD1 might be the D (6 bases). Deletions cut 4 bases from V and 6 bases from J, with 12 bases between. The germline gives CDR1 SGHTA, CDR2 FQGNSA. CDR3 length: 13 residues. The CDR3, as DNA: TGTGCCAGCAGCTGGGCGGGGGCCGATGGCTACACCTTC. Residues: CASSWAGADGYTF. The complete variable domain, with remaining parts taken from reference TRBV7-2 and TRBJ1-2, reads GAGVSQSPSNKVTEKGKDVELRCDPISGHTALYWYRQSLGQGLEFLIYFQGNSAPDKSGLPSDRFSAERTGGSVSTLTIQRTQQEDSAVYLCASSWAGADGYTFGSGTRLTVV.

The chain couples TRBV28 to TRBJ1-3; D is unresolved. Germline loops: CDR1 MDHEN, CDR2 SYDVKM. The CDR3 is made up of 13 amino acids. V was trimmed by 7 bases and J by 4 bases, leaving 11 bases between them. The DNA of the CDR3 is TGTGCCAGCAAGGTTGGAGTCGGAAACACCATATATTTT. Amino acids: CASKVGVGNTIYF.

The V and J genes are TRBV10-3 and TRBJ2-2; 14 positions match TRBD2. Trimming took 7 bases from V and 4 from J; bases not matched to a gene: 8. The CDR3 spans 17 residues. The germline V gene has CDR1 ENHRY and CDR2 SYGVKD. CDR3 in DNA: TGTGCCATCAAGGGACTAGCGGGAGCTGCGGGCACCGGGGAGCTGTTTTTT. Translated: CAIKGLAGAAGTGELFF.

The V gene is TRBV18, the J gene TRBJ2-5, with D tentatively TRBD1 (6 bases). The germline V gene encodes CDR1 KGHSH and CDR2 LQKENI. The V end was cut by 0 bases, the J end by 5 bases, with 10 bases between. This CDR3 is built from 14 residues. In nucleotides, the CDR3 is TGTGCCAGCTCACCACCGGGGGCGAGGGAGACCCAGTACTTC. It encodes CASSPPGARETQYF.

DNA for the CDR3: TGTGCCACGGGGTCCACCCAGCCCCAGCATTTT. It translates to CATGSTQPQHF. The V and J genes are TRBV19 and TRBJ1-5; no reliable D call. V was pared by 10 bases and J by 7 bases, with 11 bases between. The germline V gene has CDR1 LNHDA and CDR2 SQIVND (reference sequence). The CDR3 runs to 11 residues.

This sequence joins TRBV5-4 and TRBJ1-2; 8 bases are a match to TRBD1. Germline trimming cut 4 bases from V and 7 bases from J; bases unmatched to any gene: 12. This CDR3 has 15 residues. The V gene's germline CDR1 is SGHNT and CDR2 YYREEE (reference sequence). CDR3 sequence (DNA): TGTGCCAGCAGCACACGGACAGGGTCGCGGGGTGGCTACACCTTC. Translation gives CASSTRTGSRGGYTF.

The rearrangement uses TRBV7-6 and TRBJ1-2, with no clear D. V was trimmed by 0 bases and J by 5 bases, leaving 13 bases between them. This CDR3 comprises 15 residues. Per germline, CDR1 SGHVS and CDR2 FNYEAQ. This chain's CDR3 is CASSLAEGSRYGYTF. CDR3 in DNA: TGTGCCAGCAGCTTAGCGGAGGGTAGTAGGTATGGCTACACCTTC.

J is TRBJ1-2 and V is TRBV19; D perhaps matches TRBD1 (6 bases). The CDR3 runs 14 residues. Germline V CDR1 and CDR2: LNHDA, SQIVND (reference sequence). Trimming left V 4 bases short and J 5 bases short, with 14 bases between. The CDR3 here is CASSREQGLYGYTF. DNA for the CDR3: TGTGCCAGTAGTAGAGAACAGGGACTATATGGCTACACCTTC.

The CDR3 sequence is CASREQGLAYGYTF. As DNA, the CDR3 is TGTGCCAGCCGCGAACAGGGGCTGGCCTATGGCTACACCTTC. This chain links TRBV2 with TRBJ1-2, with 7 nucleotides matching TRBD1. This CDR3 comprises 14 residues. Germline-derived CDR1 and CDR2 are SNHLY and FYNNEI. V shed 8 bases and J 4 bases; nucleotides not matched to a gene: 10. Drawing the rest from reference TRBV2 and TRBJ1-2, the complete variable domain is EPEVTQTPSHQVTQMGQEVILRCVPISNHLYFYWYRQILGQKVEFLVSFYNNEISEKSEIFDDQFSVERPDGSNFTLKIRSTKLEDSAMYFCASREQGLAYGYTFGSGTRLTVV.

This rearrangement joins TRBV5-1 to TRBJ1-1, with 12 bases that match TRBD1. This CDR3 has 18 residues. Trimming removed 0 bases from V and 4 bases from J; junction bases left unmatched: 10. Germline CDR1 SGHRS, CDR2 YFSETQ. CDR3 DNA: TGCGCCAGCAGCTTGGCCAGCCCGGGACAGGGGGCGGGCACTGAAGCTTTCTTT. Amino acids: CASSLASPGQGAGTEAFF.

This sequence joins TRBV3-1 (or the pseudogene TRBV3-2) and TRBJ2-7; 11 nucleotides agree with TRBD1. Germline CDR1 and CDR2: LGHDT and YNNKEL (reference sequence). The trim removed 1 base at V and 5 bases at J, leaving 4 bases unmatched. The CDR3 runs 15 residues. The CDR3, as DNA: TGTGCCAGCAGCCAAGCTAGGACAGGGGGCGACGAGCAGTACTTC. It is translated as CASSQARTGGDEQYF.

This chain connects TRBV28 to TRBJ1-1; TRBD1 is a possible D gene (5 bases). The CDR3 contains 12 residues. The germline V gene encodes CDR1 MDHEN and CDR2 SYDVKM. V was pared by 4 bases and J by 8 bases, with 11 bases between. Here the CDR3 reads CASSSPGGEAFF. The CDR3 nucleotides read TGTGCCAGCAGTTCCCCCGGGGGGGAAGCTTTCTTT.

The chain recombines TRBV27 with TRBJ1-5; no reliable D call. The germline V gene encodes CDR1 MNHEY and CDR2 SMNVEV (reference sequence). The CDR3 has 13 residues. V lost 4 bases and J 6 bases, leaving 10 bases between the germline ends. CDR3 in amino acids: CASSSRGSQPQHF. CDR3 DNA: TGTGCCAGCAGTTCCCGAGGGAGTCAGCCCCAGCATTTT.

The chain recombines TRBV6-5 with TRBJ1-2, with TRBD1 identical over 9 bases. Germline-derived CDR1 and CDR2 are MNHEY and SVGAGI. The J segment lost 6 bases and the V segment lost 6 bases, leaving 2 bases of the junction unmatched. The CDR3 spans 12 residues. CDR3 bases: TGTGCCAGCAGGAGGACAGGGGATGGCTACACCTTC. Amino acids: CASRRTGDGYTF.

This chain uses TRBV28 with TRBJ1-2; D unclear. Germline V CDR1 and CDR2: MDHEN, SYDVKM. Trimming took 7 bases from V and 1 from J, leaving 16 bases between them. This CDR3 is 15 amino acids long. The CDR3 nucleotides read TGTGCCAGCATCACCCCGGCGGCAGATAACTATGGCTACACCTTC. Translating gives CASITPAADNYGYTF.

This sequence joins TRBV3-1 (or the pseudogene TRBV3-2) and TRBJ2-6; the match to TRBD2 covers 10 bases. V lost 4 bases to trimming and J lost 0 bases; unmatched junction nucleotides: 6. The CDR3 runs 18 residues. Germline CDR1 LGHDT, CDR2 YNNKEL (reference sequence). In nucleotides, the CDR3 is TGTGCCAGCAGCCTCTTTAGCGGGAGGTCCTCTGGGGCCAACGTCCTGACTTTC. This sequence encodes CASSLFSGRSSGANVLTF.

The J gene is TRBJ2-7, the V gene TRBV28; 11 positions match TRBD2. V dropped 6 bases and J dropped 3; count of bases not matched to a gene: 4. The CDR3 sequence is 14 residues long. CDR1 is MDHEN, CDR2 SYDVKM, per germline. The CDR3 spells CASRTSGTYYEQYF. The CDR3, as DNA: TGTGCCAGCAGGACTAGCGGGACCTACTACGAGCAGTACTTC. Full variable domain (rest looked up from reference TRBV28 and TRBJ2-7): DVKVTQSSRYLVKRTGEKVFLECVQDMDHENMFWYRQDPGLGLRLIYFSYDVKMKEKGDIPEGYSVSREKKERFSLILESASTNQTSMYLCASRTSGTYYEQYFGPGTRLTVT.

Details on this clone: Other DNA sequences in the same sample also yield this CDR3. The chain recombines TRBV6-5 with TRBJ2-2; TRBD2 aligns across 11 bases. Trimming removed 7 bases from V and 2 bases from J; junction bases left unmatched: 3. Germline V gene lookup returns CDR1 MNHEY and CDR2 SVGAGI. CDR3 length: 15 amino acids. CDR3 coding DNA: TGTGCCAGCATCGGACTAGCGGGCAACACCGGGGAGCTGTTTTTT. This codes for CASIGLAGNTGELFF.